These 10 T cell receptor beta chains originate from one sample sequenced in a study of blood T cell repertoires in COVID-19. Clones were read by immunoSEQ multiplex PCR, and TCRdb kept only the in-frame ones, dropping some. The sample shows fewer than 200,000 clones, around four fifths of them seen only once. Sequencing input: peripheral blood. The receptors originated from a woman in her sixties or seventies with COVID-19, enrolled during active disease.

V and J are TRBV9 and TRBJ2-1; the D gene is possibly TRBD1 (6 bases). This CDR3 is 17 amino acids long. The V end lost 0 bases, the J end lost 1 base, and 14 bases lay between the germline ends. CDR1 SGDLS and CDR2 YYNGEE come from the germline V gene. This CDR3 is CASSVATGSPSYNEQFF. CDR3 DNA sequence: TGTGCCAGCAGCGTAGCTACAGGGAGCCCGTCCTACAATGAGCAGTTCTTC.

A single count supports this clone. J is TRBJ2-3 and V is TRBV10-3; tentative D call: TRBD2 (6 bases). The length of the CDR3 is 16 residues. Germline V gives CDR1 ENHRY, CDR2 SYGVKD. Trimming pared 0 bases from V and 4 bases from J, leaving 14 bases between. CDR3 sequence: CAISESEGGRSDTQYF. The CDR3 DNA sequence: TGTGCCATCAGTGAGTCGGAGGGAGGACGATCAGATACGCAGTATTTT.

The rearrangement uses TRBV7-2 and TRBJ1-6; possible D gene TRBD1, 6 bases. The germline V and J ends were trimmed by 4 bases and 13 bases, with 14 bases remaining between them. CDR1 is SGHTA and CDR2 is FQGNSA in the germline V gene. The CDR3 is 13 residues long. CDR3 sequence: CASSSQGFAPLHF. The CDR3 DNA sequence: TGTGCCAGCAGCTCACAGGGTTTTGCGCCCCTCCACTTT.

The chain joins TRBV19 to TRBJ1-4, with D perhaps TRBD1 (5 bases). The CDR3 totals 15 residues. Trimming removed 10 bases at V and 1 base at J, with 16 bases between. Germline V gene lookup returns CDR1 LNHDA and CDR2 SQIVND (reference sequence). For the CDR3, the DNA is TGTGCCACCCTAGCGGTCGGGGGAACTAATGAAAAACTGTTTTTT. This codes for CATLAVGGTNEKLFF. Full variable domain (remainder filled in from reference TRBV19 and TRBJ1-4): DGGITQSPKYLFRKEGQNVTLSCEQNLNHDAMYWYRQDPGQGLRLIYYSQIVNDFQKGDIAEGYSVSREKKESFPLTVTSAQKNPTAFYLCATLAVGGTNEKLFFGSGTQLSVL.

V gene TRBV27 combines with J gene TRBJ1-2; 8 nucleotides match TRBD1. The CDR3 runs to 14 residues. Trimming removed 3 bases from V and 4 bases from J; junction bases left unmatched: 4. Germline CDR1 MNHEY, CDR2 SMNVEV (reference sequence). CDR3 sequence (DNA): TGTGCCAGCAGTTTGGACAGGGATAGCTATGGCTACACCTTC. It is translated as CASSLDRDSYGYTF.

This clone was detected only once. The chain has TRBV7-8 and TRBJ2-5; tentative D call: TRBD1 (6 bases). There are 13 residues in the CDR3. In germline, CDR1 is SGHVS, CDR2 FQNEAQ. The V gene lost 6 bases and the J gene lost 3 bases, with 11 bases spanning the gap. The CDR3 here is CASRQGLKETQYF. The CDR3 DNA follows: TGTGCCAGCAGACAGGGCCTCAAAGAGACCCAGTACTTC. Looking up the rest from reference TRBV7-8 and TRBJ2-5 gives the full variable domain: GAGVSQSPRYKVAKRGQDVALRCDPISGHVSLFWYQQALGQGPEFLTYFQNEAQLDKSGLPSDRFFAERPEGSVSTLKIQRTQQEDSAVYLCASRQGLKETQYFGPGTRLLVL.

The chain joins TRBV7-8 to TRBJ2-6; no firm D call. Germline V gene sequence: CDR1 SGHVS, CDR2 FQNEAQ. The CDR3 runs to 15 residues. V was trimmed by 1 base and J by 2 bases, leaving 6 bases between them. CDR3 DNA sequence: TGTGCCAGCAGCTTAGGTGCGGCTGGGGCCAACGTCCTGACTTTC. Translated, it gives CASSLGAAGANVLTF.

In its sample, this clone was seen a few times. This chain joins TRBV28 and TRBJ1-4, with TRBD1 identical over 8 bases. CDR1 is MDHEN, CDR2 SYDVKM, per germline. The V gene end was trimmed by 5 bases and the J gene end by 7 bases; junction bases not matched to a gene: 6. The length of the CDR3 is 14 residues. The DNA for the CDR3 is TGTGCCAGCAGTGCGGGACAGGCGGGTGAAAAACTGTTTTTT. This encodes CASSAGQAGEKLFF.

This clone came up a few times. The chain recombines TRBV5-1 with TRBJ2-1; 13 bases align to TRBD2. Losses at the gene ends were 6 bases for V and 8 bases for J; bases not matched to a gene: 2. Looked up from germline, CDR1 is SGHRS and CDR2 is YFSETQ. This CDR3 contains 13 residues. The CDR3, as DNA: TGCGCCAGCACGGGACTAGCGGGACATGAGCAGTTCTTC. It specifies CASTGLAGHEQFF.

DNA of the CDR3: TGTGCCAGCAGCGTGCTAGCGGAGACCAATGAGCAGTTCTTC. Amino acid sequence: CASSVLAETNEQFF. The chain has TRBV5-6 and TRBJ2-1; 7 nucleotides line up with TRBD2. Germline CDR1 and CDR2: SGHDT and YYEEEE. The ends lost 4 bases at V and 6 bases at J; junction bases unmatched: 7. The CDR3 spans 14 residues.